The T cell receptor beta chain described here comes from a study of shared clonotypes between healthy human individuals. Germline values: CDR1 LNHDA, CDR2 SQIVND (reference sequence). The junction had 19 bases not matched to a gene; V was cut back by 8 bases and J by 4 bases. The CDR3 totals 17 residues. TCRdb's table, derived via immunoSEQ multiplex PCR, lists solely in-frame clones and lacks some. The table includes more than 2 million clones, over 85% detected once. CD8 cells classed as naive were CD45RO-negative and positively selected for CCR7, excluding terminally differentiated effector memory CD45RA+ cells.

What was sequenced was naive CD8+ T cells from PBMCs. The chain joins TRBV19 to TRBJ1-1, with 7 bases fitting TRBD1. This receptor was taken from a man aged 18 to 35 in good health. Some clones in this sample may be carry-over from other donors' samples. CDR3 loop: CASGQAGGGLVGTEAFF. In DNA form, the CDR3 reads TGTGCCAGTGGGCAGGCAGGGGGGGGCTTGGTCGGCACTGAAGCTTTCTTT.